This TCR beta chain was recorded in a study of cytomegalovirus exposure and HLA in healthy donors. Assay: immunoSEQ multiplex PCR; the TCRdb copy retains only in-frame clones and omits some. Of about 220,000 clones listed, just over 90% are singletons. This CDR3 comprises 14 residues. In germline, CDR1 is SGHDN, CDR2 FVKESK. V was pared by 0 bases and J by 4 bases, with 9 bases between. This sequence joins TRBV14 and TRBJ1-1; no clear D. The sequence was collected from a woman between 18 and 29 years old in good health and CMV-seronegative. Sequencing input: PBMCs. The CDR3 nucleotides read TGTGCCAGCAGCCAAGATCCGGGGTTCACTGAAGCTTTCTTT. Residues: CASSQDPGFTEAFF.